The clone carrying this T cell receptor beta chain has ten or more counts. What it binds is not known. The lymph nodes were axillary draining lymph nodes from breast cancer patients. This entry comes from a study of breast tumors, draining lymph nodes, adjacent tissues. Findings and limits, study-wide: Tumors had less TCR diversity than lymph nodes, more than nontumor tissue.

TCRdb reprocessed the multiplex PCR reads via MiXCR and lists one record per CDR3 protein. The data contain around 130,000 distinct CDR3 sequences, 32% of them singletons. The CDR3 consists of 14 residues. Between the trimmed V and J ends, which lost 3 bases and 0 bases, there was a span of 6 bases. Germline values: CDR1 MDHEN, CDR2 SYDVKM. Sequenced material: axillary lymph node tissue. The gene calls are TRBV28 and TRBJ1-3, with D hard to call. This clonotype was obtained from a female donor with breast cancer. Some clones in this sample may be carry-over from other donors' samples. The CDR3 coding sequence is TGTGCCAGCAGTTTGATGATCTCTGGAAACACCATATATTTT. Its protein is CASSLMISGNTIYF. Combining the CDR3 with reference TRBV28 and TRBJ1-3 gives the whole variable domain DVKVTQSSRYLVKRTGEKVFLECVQDMDHENMFWYRQDPGLGLRLIYFSYDVKMKEKGDIPEGYSVSREKKERFSLILESASTNQTSMYLCASSLMISGNTIYFGEGSWLTVV.